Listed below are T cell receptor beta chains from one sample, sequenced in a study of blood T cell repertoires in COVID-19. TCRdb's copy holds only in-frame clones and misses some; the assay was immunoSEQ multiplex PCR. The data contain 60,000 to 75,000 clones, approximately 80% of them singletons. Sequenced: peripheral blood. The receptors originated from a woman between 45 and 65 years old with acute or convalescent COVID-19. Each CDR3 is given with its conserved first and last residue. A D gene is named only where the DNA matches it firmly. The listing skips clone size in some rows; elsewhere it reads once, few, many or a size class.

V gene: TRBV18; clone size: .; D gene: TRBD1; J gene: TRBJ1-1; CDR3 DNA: TGTGCCAGCTCACCGGGTAGGACAGGTCACACTGAAGCTTTCTTT; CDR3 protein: CASSPGRTGHTEAFF
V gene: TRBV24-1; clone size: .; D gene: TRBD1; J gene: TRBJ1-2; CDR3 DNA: TGTGCCACCAGTGAACGCATCACAGGGGGCTTATCTGGCTACACCTTC; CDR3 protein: CATSERITGGLSGYTF
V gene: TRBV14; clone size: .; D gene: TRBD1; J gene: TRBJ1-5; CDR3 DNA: TGTGCCAGCAGCCAAGACCACTCCACGGACAGGGGGCTCGTAGATCAGCCCCAGCATTTT; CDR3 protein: CASSQDHSTDRGLVDQPQHF
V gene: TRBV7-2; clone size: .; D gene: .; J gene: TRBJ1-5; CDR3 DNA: TGTGCCAGCAGCCCCGACTGGAGTCAGCCCCAGCATTTT; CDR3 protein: CASSPDWSQPQHF
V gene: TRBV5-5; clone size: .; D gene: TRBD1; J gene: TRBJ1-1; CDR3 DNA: TGTGCCAGCAGCTTGGGGGCAGGGGGCGAAAACACTGAAGCTTTCTTT; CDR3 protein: CASSLGAGGENTEAFF
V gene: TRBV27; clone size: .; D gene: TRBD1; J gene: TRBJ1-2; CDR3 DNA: TGTGCCAGCAGTTTGAAACCGGGACAGACTAACTATGGCTACACCTTC; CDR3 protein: CASSLKPGQTNYGYTF
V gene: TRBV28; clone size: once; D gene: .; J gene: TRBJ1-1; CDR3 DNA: TGTGCCAGCAGTTCTACTAGTGGGGACACTGAAGCTTTCTTT; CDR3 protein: CASSSTSGDTEAFF
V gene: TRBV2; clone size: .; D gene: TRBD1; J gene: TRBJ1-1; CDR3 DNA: TGTGCCAGCAGTGTGGCCCCCGGGACAGGGGCGAACACTGAAGCTTTCTTT; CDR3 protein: CASSVAPGTGANTEAFF
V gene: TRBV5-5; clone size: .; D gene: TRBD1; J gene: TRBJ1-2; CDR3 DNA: TGTGCCAGCAGCTTGGGGCCGGGACAGCTATCCGGCTACACCTTC; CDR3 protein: CASSLGPGQLSGYTF
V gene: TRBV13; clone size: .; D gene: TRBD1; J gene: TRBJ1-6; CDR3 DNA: TGTGCCAGCAGCAAAGAGACAGGGGGGGATTCACCCCTCCACTTT; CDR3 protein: CASSKETGGDSPLHF
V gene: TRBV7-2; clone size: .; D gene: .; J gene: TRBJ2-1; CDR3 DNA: TGTGCCAGCAGCTTACTATCCGGGACTTATCCCTACAATGAGCAGTTCTTC; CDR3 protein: CASSLLSGTYPYNEQFF
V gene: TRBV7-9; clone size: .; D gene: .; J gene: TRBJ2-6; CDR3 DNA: TGTGCCAGCAGCCCCTCGCGTGGGGGGTTGAGCTCTGGGGCCAACGTCCTGACTTTC; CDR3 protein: CASSPSRGGLSSGANVLTF
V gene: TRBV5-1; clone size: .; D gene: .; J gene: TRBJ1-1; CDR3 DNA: TGCGCCAGCAGCTTGATTCAATCCCCTGAAGCTTTCTTT; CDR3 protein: CASSLIQSPEAFF
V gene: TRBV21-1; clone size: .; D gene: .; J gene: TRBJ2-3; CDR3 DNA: TGTGCCGGAGGGGCCGATACGCAGTATTTT; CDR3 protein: CAGGADTQYF
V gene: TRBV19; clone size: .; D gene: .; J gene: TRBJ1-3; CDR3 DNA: TGTGCCAGTAGAGGAGAGAACTCTGGAAACACCATATATTTT; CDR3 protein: CASRGENSGNTIYF
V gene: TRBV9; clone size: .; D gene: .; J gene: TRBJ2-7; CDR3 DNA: TGTGCCAGCAGCGTAGGGAGTAGCGTCTACGAGCAGTACTTC; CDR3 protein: CASSVGSSVYEQYF
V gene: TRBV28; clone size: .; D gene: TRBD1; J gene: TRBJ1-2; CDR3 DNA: TGTGCCAGCAGTGCGCAACAGGGGGCCTTTTTCCTCTATGGCTACACCTTC; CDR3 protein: CASSAQQGAFFLYGYTF
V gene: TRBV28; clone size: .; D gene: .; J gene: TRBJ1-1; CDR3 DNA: TGTGCCAGCAGTTTGGCAGCGGTGACTGAAGCTTTCTTT; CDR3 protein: CASSLAAVTEAFF
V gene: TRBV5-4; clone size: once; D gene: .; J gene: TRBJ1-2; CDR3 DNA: TGTGCCAGCAGTTACCAGGGGATGGCTGGCTACACCTTC; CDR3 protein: CASSYQGMAGYTF
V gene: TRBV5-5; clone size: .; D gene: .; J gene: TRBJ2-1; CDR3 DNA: TGTGCCAGCAGCGGGAGTGGAACTGAGCAGTTCTTC; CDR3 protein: CASSGSGTEQFF
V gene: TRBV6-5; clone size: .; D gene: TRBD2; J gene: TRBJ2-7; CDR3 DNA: TGTGCCAGCATTAAGGCGGGAGCCTACGAGCAGTACTTC; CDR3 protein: CASIKAGAYEQYF
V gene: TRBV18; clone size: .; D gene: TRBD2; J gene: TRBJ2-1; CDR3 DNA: TGTGCCAGCTCACCCGAGACTAGCGTTTATGAGCAGTTCTTC; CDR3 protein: CASSPETSVYEQFF
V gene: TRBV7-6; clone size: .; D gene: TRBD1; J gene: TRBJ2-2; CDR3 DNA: TGTGCCAGCAGCCCTGGGACAGAGAACACCGGGGAGCTGTTTTTT; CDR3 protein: CASSPGTENTGELFF
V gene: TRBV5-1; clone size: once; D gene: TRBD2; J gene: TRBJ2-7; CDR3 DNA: TGCGCCAGCAGCTTAACTAGCGGAAATTACGAGCAGTACTTC; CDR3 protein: CASSLTSGNYEQYF
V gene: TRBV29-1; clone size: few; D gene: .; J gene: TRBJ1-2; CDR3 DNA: TGCAGCGTTGCCGGGGGGGCGGATGGCTACACCTTC; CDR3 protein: CSVAGGADGYTF
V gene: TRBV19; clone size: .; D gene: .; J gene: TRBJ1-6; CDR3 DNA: TGTGCCAGTACGAGACAGGCCCAAAATTCACCCCTCCACTTT; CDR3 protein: CASTRQAQNSPLHF
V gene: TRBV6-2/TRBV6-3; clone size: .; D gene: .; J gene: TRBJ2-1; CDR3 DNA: TGTGCCAGCAGTTATGGGACATCCAATGAGCAGTTCTTC; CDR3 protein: CASSYGTSNEQFF
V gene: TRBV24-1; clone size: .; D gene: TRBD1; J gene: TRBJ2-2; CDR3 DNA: TGTGCCACCAGTGATTGGACAGGGTATCAATCCGGGGAGCTGTTTTTT; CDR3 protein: CATSDWTGYQSGELFF
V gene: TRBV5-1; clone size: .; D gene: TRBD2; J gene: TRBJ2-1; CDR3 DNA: TGCGCCAGCATGACGACTAGCGGGGGGCCAGGGTACAATGAGCAGTTCTTC; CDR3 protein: CASMTTSGGPGYNEQFF
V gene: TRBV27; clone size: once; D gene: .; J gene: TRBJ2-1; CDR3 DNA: TGTGCCAGCAGTTTATTTCTTCTTGCGGGACGCTCCTACAATGAGCAGTTCTTC; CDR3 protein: CASSLFLLAGRSYNEQFF
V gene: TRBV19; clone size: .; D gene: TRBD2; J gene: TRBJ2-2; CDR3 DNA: TGTGCCAGTAGAATGGGTAGCGGGTCGGGGGTCGGGGAGCTGTTTTTT; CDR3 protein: CASRMGSGSGVGELFF
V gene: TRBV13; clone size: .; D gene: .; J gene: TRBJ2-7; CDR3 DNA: TGTGCCAGCAGTTCCGGGATCAGGTCAGTCCAGTACCAGACCTACGAGCAGTACTTC; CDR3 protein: CASSSGIRSVQYQTYEQYF
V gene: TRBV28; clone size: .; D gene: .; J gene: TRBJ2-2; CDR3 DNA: TGTGCCAGCAGACGTTTTGCCAGCGGCGGGGAGCTGTTTTTT; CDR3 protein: CASRRFASGGELFF
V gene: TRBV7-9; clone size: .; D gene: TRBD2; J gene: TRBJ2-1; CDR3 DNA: TGTGCCAGCAGCTTAACAGCGGGAGGAGGCTACAATGAGCAGTTCTTC; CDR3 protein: CASSLTAGGGYNEQFF
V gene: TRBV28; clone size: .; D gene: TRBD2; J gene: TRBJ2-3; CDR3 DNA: TGTGCCAGCAGCCAACTAGCGGGGCCACGCACAGATACGCAGTATTTT; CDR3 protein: CASSQLAGPRTDTQYF
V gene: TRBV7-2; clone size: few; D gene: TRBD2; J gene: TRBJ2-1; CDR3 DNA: TGTGCCAGCAGCGTTTTGGTGGGAGGGTCCTACAATGAGCAGTTCTTC; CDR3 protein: CASSVLVGGSYNEQFF
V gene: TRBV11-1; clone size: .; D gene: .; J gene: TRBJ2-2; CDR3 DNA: TGTGCCAGCAGCTTCGTGAACACCGGGGAGCTGTTTTTT; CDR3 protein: CASSFVNTGELFF
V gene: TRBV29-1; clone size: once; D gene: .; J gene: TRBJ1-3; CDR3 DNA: TGCAGCGGTCACAGTTCTGGAAACACCATATATTTT; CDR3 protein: CSGHSSGNTIYF
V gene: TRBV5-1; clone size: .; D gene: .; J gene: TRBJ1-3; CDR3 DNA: TGCGCCAGCAGCGAGGGGGACCTGGAAAACACCATATATTTT; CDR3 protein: CASSEGDLENTIYF
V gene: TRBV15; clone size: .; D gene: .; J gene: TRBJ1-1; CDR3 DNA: TGTGCCACCAGCGGGGACATTCTGAACACTGAAGCTTTCTTT; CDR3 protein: CATSGDILNTEAFF